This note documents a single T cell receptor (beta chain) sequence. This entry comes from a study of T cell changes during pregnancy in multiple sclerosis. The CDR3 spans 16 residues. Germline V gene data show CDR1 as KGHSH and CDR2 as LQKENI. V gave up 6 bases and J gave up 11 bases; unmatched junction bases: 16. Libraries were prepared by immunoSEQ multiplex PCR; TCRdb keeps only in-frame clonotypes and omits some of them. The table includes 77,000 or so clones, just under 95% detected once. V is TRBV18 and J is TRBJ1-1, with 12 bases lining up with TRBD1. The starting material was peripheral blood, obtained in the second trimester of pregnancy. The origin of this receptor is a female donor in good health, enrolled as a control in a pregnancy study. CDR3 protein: CASSSGGQGANLLAFF. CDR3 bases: TGTGCCAGCTCCTCGGGGGGACAGGGGGCCAATCTTTTGGCTTTCTTT.